What follows is one TCR beta chain and its context. Ten or more counts support this clonotype. Its antigen is not yet known. Within one base of it there is no much larger clone, and no base qualities were kept. Genomic DNA served as template for TCR beta VDJ combination and CDR3 sequence profiling. An Illumina HiSeq 2000 was the platform used for TCR repertoire sequencing. Per the source publication's procedure: TRBV/TRBJ rearrangement plots, CDR3 size and DJ length profiles, and Simpson's diversity index were used to assess repertoires. The most abundant DNA sequence in the deep sequencing data was defined as the immunodominant clone. CDR3 amino acid sequences were screened for sharing across subjects and were compared with published repertoires and the VDJdb database. TCRdb trimmed the raw reads at Q25, called clones with MiXCR and kept productive beta chains. Duplicate CDR3 protein sequences are folded into a single record with the most common DNA and genes. The V and J calls were not made by the authors but by TCRdb's processing. The sample has some 150,000 distinct CDR3 sequences on record, approximately 52% of them singletons. Jointly, the top ten make up about an eighth of the sample.

The data were taken from a study of CD8+CD57+ T cells in acquired aplastic anemia (dated by TCRdb to between 2017 and 2018). Some background on the complete study: Extracted DNA from sorted CD4+ and CD8+ cells averaged about 2.9 ug, ranging from about 0.17 to 27.4 ug. A CD8+CD57+ expansion meant a frequency higher than the mean frequency seen in healthy subjects. The research as a whole found: Patients and healthy controls showed no significant difference in CD8+ Simpson's diversity (P=0.060). Twenty-nine CD8+ CDR3 sequences were shared between patients and controls but appeared highly expressed in patients and within their immunodominant clones.

The patients picked for sequencing were ones in whom flow cytometry had shown an expansion of CD8+CD57+ cells. Every patient had severe acquired aplastic anemia, diagnosed using the International Study of Aplastic Anemia and Agranulocytosis and Camitta criteria. At the time blood was sampled, none of the patients had received any therapy. The study deep-sequenced TCR repertoires of sorted CD4+ and CD8+ blood T cells from severe aplastic anemia patients and healthy subjects. Patients were enrolled in the USA under clinicaltrials.gov protocols 00001620, 01623167, 00001397, 00071045, 00081523 and 00961064. Ficoll-Paque density gradient centrifugation was used to isolate peripheral blood mononuclear cells. Before DNA extraction, CD4+ and CD8+ T cells were sorted by FACS or by magnetic beads. The sequence derives from a human donor with aplastic anemia. Input material: sorted CD4+, CD8+, or CD8+CD57+ T cells (not recorded which) from PBMCs.

The DNA reads as follows: TGTGCCAGCAGCGTAGCTGGAAGCACAGATACGCAGTATTTT. Its translation reads: CASSVAGSTDTQYF. The chain is encoded by TRBV9 joined to TRBJ2-3; no confident D gene assignment can be made. The CDR3 starts with the cysteine, ends with the phenylalanine, and has 14 residues. The DNA shown is the 42-base CDR3, in frame from base 1. V lost 0 bases and J lost 0 bases; the stretch between them is 5 bases long. CDR1 SGDLS and CDR2 YYNGEE were looked up in the germline V gene.